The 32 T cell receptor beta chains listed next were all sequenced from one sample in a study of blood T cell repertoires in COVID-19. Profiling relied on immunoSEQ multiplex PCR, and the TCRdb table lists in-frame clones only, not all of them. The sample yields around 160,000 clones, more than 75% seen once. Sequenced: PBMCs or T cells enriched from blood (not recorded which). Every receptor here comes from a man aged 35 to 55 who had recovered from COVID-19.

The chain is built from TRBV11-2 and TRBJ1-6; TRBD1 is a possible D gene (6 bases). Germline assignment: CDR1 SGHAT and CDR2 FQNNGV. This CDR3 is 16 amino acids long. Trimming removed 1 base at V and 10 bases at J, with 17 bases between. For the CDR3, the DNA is TGTGCCAGCAGCTTAGCCCTGGCAGGGGTTGAATCACCCCTCCACTTT. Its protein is CASSLALAGVESPLHF.

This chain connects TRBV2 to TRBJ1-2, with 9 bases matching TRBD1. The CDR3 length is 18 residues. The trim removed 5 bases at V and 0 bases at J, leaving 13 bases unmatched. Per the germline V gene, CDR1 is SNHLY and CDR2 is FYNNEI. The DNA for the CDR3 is TGTGCCAGCAGTCGGGGACAGGGCGTAGTTTCCGCTAACTATGGCTACACCTTC. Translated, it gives CASSRGQGVVSANYGYTF.

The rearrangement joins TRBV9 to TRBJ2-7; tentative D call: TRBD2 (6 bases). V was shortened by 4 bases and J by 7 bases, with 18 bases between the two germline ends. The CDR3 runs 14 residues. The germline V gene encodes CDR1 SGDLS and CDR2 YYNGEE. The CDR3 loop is CASSHSGLSQEQYF. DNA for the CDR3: TGTGCCAGCAGCCATTCGGGACTCAGTCAAGAGCAGTACTTC.

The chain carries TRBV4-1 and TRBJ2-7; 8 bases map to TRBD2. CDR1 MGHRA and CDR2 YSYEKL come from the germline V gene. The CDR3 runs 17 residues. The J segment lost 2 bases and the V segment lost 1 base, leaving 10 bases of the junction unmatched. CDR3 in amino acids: CASSQGRLAGGPYEQYV. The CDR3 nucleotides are TGCGCCAGCAGCCAAGGGCGGCTAGCGGGTGGGCCCTACGAGCAGTACGTC.

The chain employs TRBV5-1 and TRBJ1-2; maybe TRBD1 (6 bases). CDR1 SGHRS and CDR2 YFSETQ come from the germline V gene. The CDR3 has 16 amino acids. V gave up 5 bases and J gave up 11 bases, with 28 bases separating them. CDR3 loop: CASSHRGQARGSFYTF. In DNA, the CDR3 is TGCGCCAGCAGTCACCGCGGGCAGGCCAGGGGATCATTTTACACCTTC.

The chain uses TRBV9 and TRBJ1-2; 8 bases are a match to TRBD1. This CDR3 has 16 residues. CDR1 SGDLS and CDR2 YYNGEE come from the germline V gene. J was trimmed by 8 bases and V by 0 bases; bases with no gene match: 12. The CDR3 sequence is CASSVEFEQGVRGYTF. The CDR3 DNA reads TGTGCCAGCAGCGTAGAGTTCGAACAGGGGGTCCGAGGCTACACCTTC.

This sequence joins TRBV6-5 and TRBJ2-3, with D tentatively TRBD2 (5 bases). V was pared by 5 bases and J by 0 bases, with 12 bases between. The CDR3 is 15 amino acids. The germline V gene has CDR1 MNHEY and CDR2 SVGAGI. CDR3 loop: CASSRGLGSTDTQYF. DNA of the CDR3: TGTGCCAGCAGTCGAGGGCTAGGAAGCACAGATACGCAGTATTTT.

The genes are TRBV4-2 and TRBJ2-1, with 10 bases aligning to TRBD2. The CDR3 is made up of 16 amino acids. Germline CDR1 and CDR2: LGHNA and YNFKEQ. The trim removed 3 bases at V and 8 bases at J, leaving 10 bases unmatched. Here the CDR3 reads CASSQGVAGGQDEQFF. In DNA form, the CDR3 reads TGTGCCAGCAGCCAGGGGGTAGCGGGGGGCCAGGATGAGCAGTTCTTC.

The CDR3 reads CASKSFGETEAFF. In DNA form, the CDR3 reads TGTGCCAGCAAAAGCTTTGGAGAAACTGAAGCTTTCTTT. The chain carries TRBV5-5 and TRBJ1-1; D ambiguous. The V gene lost 6 bases and the J gene lost 5 bases, with 14 bases spanning the gap. CDR3 length: 13 residues. Looked up from germline, CDR1 is SGHKS and CDR2 is YYEKEE (reference sequence).

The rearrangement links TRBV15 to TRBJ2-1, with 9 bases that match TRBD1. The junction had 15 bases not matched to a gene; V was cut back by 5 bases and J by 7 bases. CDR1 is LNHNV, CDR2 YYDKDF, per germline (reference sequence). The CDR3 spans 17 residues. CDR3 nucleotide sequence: TGTGCCACCAGCTCCCACCGAGGAGACAGGGGGGTTAATGAGCAGTTCTTC. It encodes CATSSHRGDRGVNEQFF.

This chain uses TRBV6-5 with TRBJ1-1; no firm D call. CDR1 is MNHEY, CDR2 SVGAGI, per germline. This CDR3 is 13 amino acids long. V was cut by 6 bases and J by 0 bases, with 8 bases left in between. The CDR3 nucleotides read TGTGCCAGCAGGGGGAGTTTGAACACTGAAGCTTTCTTT. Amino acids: CASRGSLNTEAFF.

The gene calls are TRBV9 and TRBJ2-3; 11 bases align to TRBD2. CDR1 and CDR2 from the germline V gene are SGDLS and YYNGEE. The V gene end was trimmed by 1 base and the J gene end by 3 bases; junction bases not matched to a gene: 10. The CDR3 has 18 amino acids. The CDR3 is CASSVRLAGGAGTDTQYF. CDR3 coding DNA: TGTGCCAGCAGCGTACGGCTAGCGGGGGGCGCGGGGACAGATACGCAGTATTTT.

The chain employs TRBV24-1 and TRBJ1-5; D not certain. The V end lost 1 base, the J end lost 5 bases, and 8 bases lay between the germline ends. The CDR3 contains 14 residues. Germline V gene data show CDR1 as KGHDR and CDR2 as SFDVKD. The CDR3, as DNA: TGTGCCACCAGTGATTTCTCGGGGTATCAGCCCCAGCATTTT. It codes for CATSDFSGYQPQHF.

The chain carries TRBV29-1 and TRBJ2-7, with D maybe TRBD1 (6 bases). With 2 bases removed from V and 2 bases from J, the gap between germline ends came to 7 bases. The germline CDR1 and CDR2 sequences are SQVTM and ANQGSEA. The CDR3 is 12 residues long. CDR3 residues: CSVETGPYEQYV. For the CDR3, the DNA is TGCAGCGTTGAAACAGGGCCCTACGAGCAGTACGTC.

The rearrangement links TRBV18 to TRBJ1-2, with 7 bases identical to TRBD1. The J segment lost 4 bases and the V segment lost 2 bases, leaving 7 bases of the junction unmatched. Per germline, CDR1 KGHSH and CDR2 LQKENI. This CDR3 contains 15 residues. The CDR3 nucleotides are TGTGCCAGCTCACCAACTACAGGGGATGGCTATGGCTACACCTTC. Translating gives CASSPTTGDGYGYTF.

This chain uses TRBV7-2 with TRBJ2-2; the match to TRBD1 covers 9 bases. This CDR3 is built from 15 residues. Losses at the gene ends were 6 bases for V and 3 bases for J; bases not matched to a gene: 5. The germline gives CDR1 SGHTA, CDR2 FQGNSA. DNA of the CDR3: TGTGCCAGCAGGGTACAGGGGGCGCACACCGGGGAGCTGTTTTTT. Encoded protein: CASRVQGAHTGELFF.

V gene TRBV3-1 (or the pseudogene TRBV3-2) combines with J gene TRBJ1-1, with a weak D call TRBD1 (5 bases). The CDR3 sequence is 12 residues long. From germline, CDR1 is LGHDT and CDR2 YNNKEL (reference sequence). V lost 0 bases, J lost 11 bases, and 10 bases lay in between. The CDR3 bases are TGTGCCAGCAGCCAAGATTCAGGGAGGGCTTTCTTT. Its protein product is CASSQDSGRAFF.

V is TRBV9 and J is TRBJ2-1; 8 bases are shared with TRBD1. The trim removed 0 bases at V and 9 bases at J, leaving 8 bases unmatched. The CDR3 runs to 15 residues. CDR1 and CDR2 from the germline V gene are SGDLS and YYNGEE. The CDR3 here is CASSVEDQGASEQFF. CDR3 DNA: TGTGCCAGCAGCGTAGAGGATCAGGGGGCTAGTGAGCAGTTCTTC.

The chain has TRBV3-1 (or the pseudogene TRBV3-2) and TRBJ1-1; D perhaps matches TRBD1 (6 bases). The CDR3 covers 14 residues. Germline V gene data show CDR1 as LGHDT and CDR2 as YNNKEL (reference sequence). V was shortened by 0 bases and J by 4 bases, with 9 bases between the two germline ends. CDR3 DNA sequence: TGTGCCAGCAGCCAAGACAACAGGGTCACTGAAGCTTTCTTT. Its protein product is CASSQDNRVTEAFF.

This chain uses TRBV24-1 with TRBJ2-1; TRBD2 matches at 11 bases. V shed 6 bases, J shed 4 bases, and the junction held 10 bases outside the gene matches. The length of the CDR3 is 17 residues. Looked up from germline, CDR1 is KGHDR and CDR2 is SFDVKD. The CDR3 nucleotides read TGTGCCACCAGTCCGGGAAGTAGCGGGGGGGGTTACAATGAGCAGTTCTTC. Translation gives CATSPGSSGGGYNEQFF.

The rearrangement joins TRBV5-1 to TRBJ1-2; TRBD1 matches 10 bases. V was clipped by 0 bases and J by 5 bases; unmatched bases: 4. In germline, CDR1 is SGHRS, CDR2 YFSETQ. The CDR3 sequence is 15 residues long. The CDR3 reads CASSLGDRGKYGYTF. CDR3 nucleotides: TGCGCCAGCAGCTTGGGGGACAGGGGAAAGTATGGCTACACCTTC.

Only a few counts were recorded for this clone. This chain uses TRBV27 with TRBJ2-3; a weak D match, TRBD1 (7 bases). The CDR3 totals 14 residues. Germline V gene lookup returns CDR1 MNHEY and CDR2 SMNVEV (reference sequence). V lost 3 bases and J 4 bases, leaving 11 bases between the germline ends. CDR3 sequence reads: CASSFTGEADTQYF. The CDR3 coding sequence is TGTGCCAGCAGTTTCACAGGGGAGGCAGATACGCAGTATTTT.

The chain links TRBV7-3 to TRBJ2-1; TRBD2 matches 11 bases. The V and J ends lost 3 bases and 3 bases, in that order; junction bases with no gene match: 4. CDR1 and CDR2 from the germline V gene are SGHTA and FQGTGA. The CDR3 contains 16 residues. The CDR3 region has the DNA TGTGCCAGCAGCTTTAGCGGGGGGGTTGACTACAATGAGCAGTTCTTC. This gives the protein CASSFSGGVDYNEQFF.

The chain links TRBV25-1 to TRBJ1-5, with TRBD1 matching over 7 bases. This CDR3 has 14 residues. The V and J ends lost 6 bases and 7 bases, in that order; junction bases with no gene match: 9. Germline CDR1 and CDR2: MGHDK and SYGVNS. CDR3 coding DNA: TGTGCCAGCAGCGAAACAGGGGACGGGCAGCCCCAGCATTTT. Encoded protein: CASSETGDGQPQHF. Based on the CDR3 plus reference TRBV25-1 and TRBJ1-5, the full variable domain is EADIYQTPRYLVIGTGKKITLECSQTMGHDKMYWYQQDPGMELHLIHYSYGVNSTEKGDLSSESTVSRIRTEHFPLTLESARPSHTSQYLCASSETGDGQPQHFGDGTRLSIL.

The CDR3 here is CASSSPLSGRGGLGNTIYF. For the CDR3, the DNA is TGTGCCAGCAGTTCCCCTCTTTCTGGACGGGGGGGATTAGGAAACACCATATATTTT. V and J are TRBV2 and TRBJ1-3; D may be TRBD1 (5 bases). The CDR3 has 19 amino acids. CDR1 is SNHLY and CDR2 is FYNNEI in the germline V gene. The V end was cut by 5 bases, the J end by 4 bases, with 27 bases between.

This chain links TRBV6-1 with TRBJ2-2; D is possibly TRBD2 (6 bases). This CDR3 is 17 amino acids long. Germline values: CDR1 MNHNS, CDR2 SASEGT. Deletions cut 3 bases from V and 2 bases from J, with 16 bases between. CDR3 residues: CASSDPARAGNTGELFF. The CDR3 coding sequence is TGTGCCAGCAGTGACCCCGCCAGAGCGGGTAACACCGGGGAGCTGTTTTTT.

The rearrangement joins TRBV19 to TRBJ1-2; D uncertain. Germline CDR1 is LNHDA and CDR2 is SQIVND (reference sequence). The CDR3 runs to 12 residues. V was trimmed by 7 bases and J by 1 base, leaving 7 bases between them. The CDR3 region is CASTEDNYGYTF. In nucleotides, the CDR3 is TGTGCCAGTACAGAGGATAACTATGGCTACACCTTC.

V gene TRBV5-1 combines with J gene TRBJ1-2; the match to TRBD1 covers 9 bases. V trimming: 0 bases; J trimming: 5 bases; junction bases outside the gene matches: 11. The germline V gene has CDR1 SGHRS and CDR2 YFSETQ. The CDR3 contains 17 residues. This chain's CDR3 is CASSLEGTGFITYGYTF. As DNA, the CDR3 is TGCGCCAGCAGCTTGGAGGGGACAGGGTTCATAACTTATGGCTACACCTTC.

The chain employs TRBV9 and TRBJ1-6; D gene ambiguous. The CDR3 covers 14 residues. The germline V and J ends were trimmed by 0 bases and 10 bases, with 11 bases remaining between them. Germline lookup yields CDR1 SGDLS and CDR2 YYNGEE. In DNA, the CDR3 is TGTGCCAGCAGCGTAGTCGACACGGGGTCACCCCTCCACTTT. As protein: CASSVVDTGSPLHF.

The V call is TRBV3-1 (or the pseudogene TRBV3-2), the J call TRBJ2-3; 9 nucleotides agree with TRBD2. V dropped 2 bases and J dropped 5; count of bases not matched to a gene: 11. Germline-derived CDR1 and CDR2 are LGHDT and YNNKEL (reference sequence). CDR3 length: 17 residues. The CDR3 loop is CASSQRSGGRGVDTQYF. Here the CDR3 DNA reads TGTGCCAGCAGCCAACGTAGCGGGGGCAGAGGGGTAGATACGCAGTATTTT.

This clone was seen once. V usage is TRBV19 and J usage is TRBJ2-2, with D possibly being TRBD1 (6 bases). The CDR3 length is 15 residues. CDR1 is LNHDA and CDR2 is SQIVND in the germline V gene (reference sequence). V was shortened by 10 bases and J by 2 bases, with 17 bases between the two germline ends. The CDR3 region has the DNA TGTGCCACCTTGAAACCGGGACAAAACACCGGGGAGCTGTTTTTT. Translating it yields CATLKPGQNTGELFF.

The CDR3 DNA sequence: TGTGCCAGCGGCGACAGCCTCTATGGCTACACCTTC. Encoded protein: CASGDSLYGYTF. The rearrangement links TRBV6-5 to TRBJ1-2; maybe TRBD1 (5 bases). Per germline, CDR1 MNHEY and CDR2 SVGAGI. The CDR3 loop spans 12 amino acids. V was trimmed by 8 bases and J by 4 bases, leaving 11 bases between them.